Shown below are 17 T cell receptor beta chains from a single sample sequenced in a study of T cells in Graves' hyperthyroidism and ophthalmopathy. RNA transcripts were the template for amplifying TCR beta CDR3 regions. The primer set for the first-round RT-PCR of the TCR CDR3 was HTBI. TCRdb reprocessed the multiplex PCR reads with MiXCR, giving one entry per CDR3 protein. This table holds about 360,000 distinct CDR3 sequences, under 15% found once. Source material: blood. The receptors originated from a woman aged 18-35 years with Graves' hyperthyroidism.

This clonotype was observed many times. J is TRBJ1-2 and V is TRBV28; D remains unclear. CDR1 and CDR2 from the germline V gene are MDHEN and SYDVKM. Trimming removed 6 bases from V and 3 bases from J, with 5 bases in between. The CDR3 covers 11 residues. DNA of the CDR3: TGTGCCAGCAGGAATTACTATGGCTACACCTTC. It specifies CASRNYYGYTF.

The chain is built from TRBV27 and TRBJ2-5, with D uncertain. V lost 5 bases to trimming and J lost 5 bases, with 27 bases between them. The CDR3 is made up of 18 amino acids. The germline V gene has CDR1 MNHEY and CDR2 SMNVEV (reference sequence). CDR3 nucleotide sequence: TGTGCCAGCAGTCCGTTGCGCGGTGCAGGTATTTTAAAGGAGACCCAGTACTTC. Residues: CASSPLRGAGILKETQYF.

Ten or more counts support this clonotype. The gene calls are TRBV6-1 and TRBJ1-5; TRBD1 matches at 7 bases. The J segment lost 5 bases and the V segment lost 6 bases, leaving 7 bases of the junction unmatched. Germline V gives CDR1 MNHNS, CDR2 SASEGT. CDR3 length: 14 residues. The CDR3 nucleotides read TGTGCCAGCAGACCTCGACAGGGCTATCAGCCCCAGCATTTT. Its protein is CASRPRQGYQPQHF.

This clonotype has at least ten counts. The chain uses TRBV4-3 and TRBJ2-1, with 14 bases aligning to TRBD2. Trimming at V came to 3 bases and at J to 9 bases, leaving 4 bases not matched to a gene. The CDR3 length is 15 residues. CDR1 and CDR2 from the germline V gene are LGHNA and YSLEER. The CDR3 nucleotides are TGCGCCAGCAGCCAGGGGACTAGCGGGAGAAGTGAGCAGTTCTTC. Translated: CASSQGTSGRSEQFF.

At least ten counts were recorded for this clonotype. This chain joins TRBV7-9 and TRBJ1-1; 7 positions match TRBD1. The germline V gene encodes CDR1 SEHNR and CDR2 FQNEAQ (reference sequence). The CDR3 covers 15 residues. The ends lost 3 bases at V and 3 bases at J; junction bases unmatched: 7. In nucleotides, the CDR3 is TGTGCCAGCAGCTTCAGCCAGGGGGGGGACACTGAAGCTTTCTTT. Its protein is CASSFSQGGDTEAFF.

CDR3 in amino acids: CASSYLPTANHYEQYF. Here the CDR3 DNA reads TGTGCCAGCAGTTACCTACCGACAGCGAACCACTACGAGCAGTACTTC. The chain recombines TRBV6-5 with TRBJ2-7; tentatively, D is TRBD1 (5 bases). The V end lost 2 bases, the J end lost 3 bases, and 17 bases lay between the germline ends. Germline CDR1 and CDR2: MNHEY and SVGAGI. The CDR3 is 16 amino acids.

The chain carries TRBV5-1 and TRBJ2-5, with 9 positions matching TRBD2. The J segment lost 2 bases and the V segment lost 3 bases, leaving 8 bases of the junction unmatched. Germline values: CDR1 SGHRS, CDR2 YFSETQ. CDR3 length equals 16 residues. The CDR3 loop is CASSYLAGASQETQYF. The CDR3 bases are TGCGCCAGCAGCTACTTAGCGGGGGCCTCTCAAGAGACCCAGTACTTC.

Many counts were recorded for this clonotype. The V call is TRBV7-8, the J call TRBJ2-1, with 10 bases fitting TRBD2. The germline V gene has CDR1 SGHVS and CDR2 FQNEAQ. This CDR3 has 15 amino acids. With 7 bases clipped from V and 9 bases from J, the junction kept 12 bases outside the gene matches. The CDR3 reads CASTDIGLAATEQFF. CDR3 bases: TGTGCCAGCACCGATATCGGACTAGCGGCCACTGAGCAGTTCTTC.

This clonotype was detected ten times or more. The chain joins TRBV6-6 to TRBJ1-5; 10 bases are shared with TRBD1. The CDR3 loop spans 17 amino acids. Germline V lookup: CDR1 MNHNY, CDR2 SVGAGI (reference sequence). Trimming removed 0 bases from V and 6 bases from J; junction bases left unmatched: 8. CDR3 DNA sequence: TGTGCCAGCAGTTACTCCTCGCGGGACAGGGGAAGTCAGCCCCAGCATTTT. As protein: CASSYSSRDRGSQPQHF.

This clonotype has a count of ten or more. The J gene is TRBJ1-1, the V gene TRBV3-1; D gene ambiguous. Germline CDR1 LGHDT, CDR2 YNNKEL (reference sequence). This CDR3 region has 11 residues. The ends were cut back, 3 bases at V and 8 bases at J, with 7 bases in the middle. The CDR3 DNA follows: TGTGCCAGCAGCCATGCCCAGGAAGCTTTCTTT. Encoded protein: CASSHAQEAFF.

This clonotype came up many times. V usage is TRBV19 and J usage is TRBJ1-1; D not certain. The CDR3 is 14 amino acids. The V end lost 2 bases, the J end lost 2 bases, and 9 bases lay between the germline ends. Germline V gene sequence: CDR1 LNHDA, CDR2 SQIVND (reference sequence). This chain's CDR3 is CASSINGVNTEAFF. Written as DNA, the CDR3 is TGTGCCAGTAGTATAAACGGCGTAAACACTGAAGCTTTCTTT.

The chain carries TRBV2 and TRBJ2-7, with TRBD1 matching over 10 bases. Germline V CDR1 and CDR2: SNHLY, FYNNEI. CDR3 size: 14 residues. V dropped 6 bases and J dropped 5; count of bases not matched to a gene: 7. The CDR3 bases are TGTGCCAGCAGCCTGACAGGGGGCACCCACGAGCAGTACTTC. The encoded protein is CASSLTGGTHEQYF.

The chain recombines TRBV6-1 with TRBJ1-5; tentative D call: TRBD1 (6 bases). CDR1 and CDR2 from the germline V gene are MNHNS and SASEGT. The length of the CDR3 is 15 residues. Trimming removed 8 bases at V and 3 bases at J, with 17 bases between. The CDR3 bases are TGTGCCAGCGATCCTCAGGGGCCATACAATCAGCCCCAGCATTTT. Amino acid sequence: CASDPQGPYNQPQHF.

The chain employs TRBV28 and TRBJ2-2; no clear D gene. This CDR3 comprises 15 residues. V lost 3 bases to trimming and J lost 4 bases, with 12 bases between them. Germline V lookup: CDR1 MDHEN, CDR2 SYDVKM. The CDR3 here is CASSFRLGPTGELFF. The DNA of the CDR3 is TGTGCCAGCAGTTTTCGTTTAGGGCCCACCGGGGAGCTGTTTTTT.

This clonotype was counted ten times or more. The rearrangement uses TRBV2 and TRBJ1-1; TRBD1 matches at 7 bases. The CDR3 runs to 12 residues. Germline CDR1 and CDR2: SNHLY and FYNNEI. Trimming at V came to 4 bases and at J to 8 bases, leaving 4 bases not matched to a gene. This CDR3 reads CASSAGQPEAFF. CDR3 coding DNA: TGTGCCAGCAGTGCGGGACAGCCAGAAGCTTTCTTT.

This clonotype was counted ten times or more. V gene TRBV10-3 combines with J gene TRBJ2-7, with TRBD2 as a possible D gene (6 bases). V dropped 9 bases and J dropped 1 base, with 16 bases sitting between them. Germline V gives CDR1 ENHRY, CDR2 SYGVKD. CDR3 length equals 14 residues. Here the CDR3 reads CAIREDPDSYEQYF. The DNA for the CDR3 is TGTGCCATAAGGGAGGACCCGGATTCCTACGAGCAGTACTTC.

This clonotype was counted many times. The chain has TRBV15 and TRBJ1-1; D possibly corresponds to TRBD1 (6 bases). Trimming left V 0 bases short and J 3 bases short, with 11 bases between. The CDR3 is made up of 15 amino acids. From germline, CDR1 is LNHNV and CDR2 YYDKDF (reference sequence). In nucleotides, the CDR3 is TGTGCCACCAGCAGAGATTGGGGGGCAGACACTGAAGCTTTCTTT. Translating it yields CATSRDWGADTEAFF.